A single sample gave rise to the 10 T cell receptor beta chains below, sequenced in a study of OX40 agonist ivuxolimab in advanced cancers. Here immunoSEQ multiplex PCR was the method, and the copy in TCRdb shows in-frame clones only, minus some. This table has 45,000 to 55,000 clones, 85% appearing once. The sample consisted of CD4+ or CD8+ T cells sorted from blood, taken in a trial of the OX40 agonist ivuxolimab. These receptors were taken from an adult with an advanced solid tumor such as melanoma, head and neck, liver or kidney cancer.

The CDR3 loop is CASSRTDRATNEKLFF. The CDR3 nucleotides read TGTGCCAGCAGCCGTACTGACAGGGCTACTAATGAAAAACTGTTTTTT. This chain links TRBV5-6 with TRBJ1-4; 7 nucleotides line up with TRBD1. Germline CDR1 reads SGHDT; CDR2 reads YYEEEE. V lost 4 bases to trimming and J lost 2 bases; unmatched junction nucleotides: 8. The CDR3 is 16 amino acids.

The CDR3 region is CARRSDRGGLAGVVGELFF. Written as DNA, the CDR3 is TGTGCCAGGAGATCGGACAGGGGCGGACTAGCGGGAGTGGTCGGGGAGCTGTTTTTT. The V call is TRBV2, the J call TRBJ2-2, with 13 bases matching TRBD2. The V segment lost 9 bases and the J segment 7 bases; nucleotides outside the gene matches: 20. CDR3 length: 19 residues. Germline CDR1 is SNHLY and CDR2 is FYNNEI.

A single count supports this clone. The chain is built from TRBV20-1 and TRBJ2-2; D uncertain. The V gene lost 5 bases and the J gene lost 4 bases, with 5 bases spanning the gap. This CDR3 has 11 residues. Germline loops: CDR1 DFQATT, CDR2 SNEGSKA (reference sequence). DNA of the CDR3: TGCAGTGCTCCTTCCACCGGGGAGCTGTTTTTT. This encodes CSAPSTGELFF.

The rearrangement uses TRBV7-2 and TRBJ2-1; a weak D match, TRBD2 (6 bases). CDR3 length: 14 amino acids. Trimming removed 5 bases at V and 6 bases at J, with 14 bases between. Germline values: CDR1 SGHTA, CDR2 FQGNSA. The CDR3 DNA sequence: TGTGCCAGCAGCCTCCTCGGGGGTGTCAATGAGCAGTTCTTC. Protein sequence: CASSLLGGVNEQFF.

The J gene is TRBJ2-5, the V gene TRBV6-1, with 7 bases identical to TRBD1. This CDR3 region has 13 residues. The J segment lost 4 bases and the V segment lost 6 bases, leaving 5 bases of the junction unmatched. CDR1 and CDR2 from the germline V gene are MNHNS and SASEGT. The CDR3 region is CASRDSGGETQYF. The CDR3 coding sequence is TGTGCCAGCAGGGACTCAGGGGGAGAGACCCAGTACTTC.

The V call is TRBV28, the J call TRBJ2-7, with D unclear. The CDR3 has 14 residues. Germline assignment: CDR1 MDHEN and CDR2 SYDVKM. The V end lost 5 bases, the J end lost 7 bases, and 18 bases lay between the germline ends. DNA for the CDR3: TGTGCCAGCAGTGTCCGGGCCCCCAAAGGGGAGCAGTACTTC. Its protein product is CASSVRAPKGEQYF.

This chain joins TRBV28 and TRBJ1-1; 8 bases line up with TRBD1. The CDR3 totals 14 residues. J lost 6 bases, V lost 7 bases, and 10 bases had no gene match. The germline V gene encodes CDR1 MDHEN and CDR2 SYDVKM. The CDR3 region has the DNA TGTGCCAGCACCGTGGACAGGGTCACGCCTGAAGCTTTCTTT. Amino acids: CASTVDRVTPEAFF.

This clone was recorded once. This chain connects TRBV14 to TRBJ1-4, with unresolved D. The CDR3 is 15 amino acids. Trimming cost V 5 bases and J 7 bases, with 17 bases left between them. CDR1 SGHDN and CDR2 FVKESK come from the germline V gene. This CDR3 reads CASSGLRETGEKLFF. The DNA of the CDR3 is TGTGCCAGCAGCGGTCTTCGGGAGACGGGTGAAAAACTGTTTTTT.

The CDR3 sequence: CASSFLAGGQDTQYF. In DNA form, the CDR3 reads TGTGCCAGCAGCTTTCTAGCGGGAGGACAAGATACGCAGTATTTT. V gene TRBV7-3 combines with J gene TRBJ2-3; 11 bases are a match to TRBD2. CDR3 length: 15 residues. From germline, CDR1 is SGHTA and CDR2 FQGTGA. Losses at the gene ends were 3 bases for V and 5 bases for J; bases not matched to a gene: 4.

With respect to this clone: Since a much larger clone is just one base distant, this may be a read error. Here the CDR3 reads CASSRDSYGYTF. The CDR3 nucleotides are TGTGCCAGCAGCCGGGACAGCTATGGCTACACCTTC. The chain links TRBV6-1 to TRBJ1-2, with 7 bases identical to TRBD1. The CDR3 contains 12 residues. J was trimmed by 4 bases and V by 6 bases; bases with no gene match: 2. Per germline, CDR1 MNHNS and CDR2 SASEGT.